This TCR beta chain is from a study of beta chain features in type 1 diabetes. Study-wide findings and caveats: Sampled from patients, naive, central memory and Treg TCRB repertoires appeared more similar than those sampled from healthy donors. There was no resolution here of whether HLA type influences TCRB rearrangement.

CDR3 size: 14 residues. Per germline, CDR1 KGHSH and CDR2 LQKENI. The V and J ends lost 3 bases and 6 bases, in that order; junction bases with no gene match: 7. Sorted CD4+ subsets: naive, central memory, regulatory, stem cell-like memory (CD45RO/CCR7/CD25/CD127/CD95/CD27 panel). A remark on this clone: The target antigen is unknown.

Sequenced material consisted of expressed TCRB transcripts (all of the isolated RNA was reverse transcribed). Here immunoSEQ multiplex PCR was the method, and the copy in TCRdb shows in-frame clones only, minus some. The sample has around 300,000 clones; under 8.5% are singletons. Sequences were obtained from central memory CD4+ T cells from blood. The chain employs TRBV18 and TRBJ1-1; 7 positions agree with TRBD1. This TCR came from a young woman in good health. CDR3 in DNA: TGTGCCAGCTCACCCACGTCTGGGACAGCTGAAGCTTTCTTT. It codes for CASSPTSGTAEAFF.